These T cell receptor beta chains were read from a single sample in a study of cytomegalovirus exposure and HLA in healthy donors. TCRdb's table, derived via immunoSEQ multiplex PCR, lists solely in-frame clones and lacks some. The repertoire includes roughly 77,000 clones, about two thirds of them detected once, and 6.5% to 7.5% sits in the top ten. The sample taken for sequencing was PBMCs. These receptors were collected from a woman aged 45-60 years in good health and CMV-seropositive. Each CDR3 is given with its conserved first and last residue. A D gene is named only where the DNA matches it firmly. The size entry is marked missing in some rows and otherwise reads once, few, many or a size class.

V gene: TRBV9
clone size: once
D gene: -
J gene: TRBJ2-7
CDR3 DNA: TGTGCCAGCAGCGTAGGTGCAGGGCTCGACGAGCAGTACTTC
CDR3 protein: CASSVGAGLDEQYF

V gene: TRBV2
clone size: once
D gene: -
J gene: TRBJ1-4
CDR3 DNA: TGTGCCAGCACGGATCGGACAGCGAGAGGTGAAAAACTGTTTTTT
CDR3 protein: CASTDRTARGEKLFF

V gene: TRBV5-1
clone size: -
D gene: TRBD1
J gene: TRBJ1-1
CDR3 DNA: TGCGCCAGTAGGACAGGGGGCACTGAAGCTTTCTTT
CDR3 protein: CASRTGGTEAFF

V gene: TRBV5-1
clone size: few
D gene: TRBD2
J gene: TRBJ2-3
CDR3 DNA: TGCGCCAGCAGCTTGGGACGGGGGGGAAGCACAGATACGCAGTATTTT
CDR3 protein: CASSLGRGGSTDTQYF

V gene: TRBV9
clone size: -
D gene: -
J gene: TRBJ1-2
CDR3 DNA: TGTGCCAGCAGCGATTCCTCTAGCTATGGCTACACCTTC
CDR3 protein: CASSDSSSYGYTF

V gene: TRBV6-6
clone size: -
D gene: -
J gene: TRBJ2-1
CDR3 DNA: TGTGCCAGCAGTACCCCAAGCTCCAGGGTCGGGGAGCAGTTCTTC
CDR3 protein: CASSTPSSRVGEQFF

V gene: TRBV10-2
clone size: few
D gene: TRBD1
J gene: TRBJ2-5
CDR3 DNA: TGCGCCAGCAGCCAAGGGGGCCGTCAGACCCAGTACTTC
CDR3 protein: CASSQGGRQTQYF

V gene: TRBV6-4
clone size: -
D gene: -
J gene: TRBJ1-2
CDR3 DNA: TGTGCCAGCAGTGAGGTAGAAGGGGGAAACTATGGCTACACCTTC
CDR3 protein: CASSEVEGGNYGYTF

V gene: TRBV6-1
clone size: few
D gene: -
J gene: TRBJ2-7
CDR3 DNA: TGTGCCAGCAGTGAAGCGGAGGGGTCTCCGGGGGAGCAGTACTTC
CDR3 protein: CASSEAEGSPGEQYF

V gene: TRBV6-1
clone size: few
D gene: -
J gene: TRBJ1-2
CDR3 DNA: TGTGCCAGCAAGGGAAGGGGGTATGGCTACACCTTC
CDR3 protein: CASKGRGYGYTF

V gene: TRBV5-6
clone size: -
D gene: -
J gene: TRBJ1-1
CDR3 DNA: TGTGCCAGCAGCCCCGGGGTGAACACTGAAGCTTTCTTT
CDR3 protein: CASSPGVNTEAFF

V gene: TRBV6-6
clone size: few
D gene: -
J gene: TRBJ1-6
CDR3 DNA: TGTGCCAGCAGCCGGGAGAGGGGTGGAAATTCACCCCTCCACTTT
CDR3 protein: CASSRERGGNSPLHF

V gene: TRBV6-5
clone size: -
D gene: -
J gene: TRBJ1-2
CDR3 DNA: TGTGCCAGCAGCACAGGACAGATTAACTATGGCTACACCTTC
CDR3 protein: CASSTGQINYGYTF

V gene: TRBV9
clone size: -
D gene: TRBD2
J gene: TRBJ2-1
CDR3 DNA: TGTGCCAGCAGCTCCAGCGGGGGTGACTCCTACAATGAGCAGTTCTTC
CDR3 protein: CASSSSGGDSYNEQFF

V gene: TRBV5-1
clone size: -
D gene: TRBD2
J gene: TRBJ2-3
CDR3 DNA: TGCGCCAGCAGCTTGGACGGACTAGCGGGGGCAAGCACAGATACGCAGTGTTTT
CDR3 protein: CASSLDGLAGASTDTQCF

V gene: TRBV27
clone size: -
D gene: TRBD1
J gene: TRBJ1-2
CDR3 DNA: TGTGCCAGCAGTATACGGACAGGCTCCTATGGCTACACCTTC
CDR3 protein: CASSIRTGSYGYTF

V gene: TRBV11-2
clone size: -
D gene: -
J gene: TRBJ1-5
CDR3 DNA: TGTGCCAGCAGCCCCCAGGCCGGAAGCAATCAGCCCCAGCATTTT
CDR3 protein: CASSPQAGSNQPQHF

V gene: TRBV5-4
clone size: -
D gene: TRBD1
J gene: TRBJ1-6
CDR3 DNA: TGTGCCAGCAGCAACCCTCCCGGACAGGGGAATTCACCCCTCCACTTT
CDR3 protein: CASSNPPGQGNSPLHF

V gene: TRBV19
clone size: -
D gene: -
J gene: TRBJ1-1
CDR3 DNA: TGTGCCAGTACTCTACAGGGAGGGGAGAGCACTGAAGCTTTCTTT
CDR3 protein: CASTLQGGESTEAFF

V gene: TRBV21-1
clone size: few
D gene: -
J gene: TRBJ2-5
CDR3 DNA: TGTGCCAGCAGCAAAGCGCTTTACAGGGGGGAGACCCAGTACTTC
CDR3 protein: CASSKALYRGETQYF

V gene: TRBV6-6
clone size: -
D gene: TRBD1
J gene: TRBJ1-5
CDR3 DNA: TGTGCCAGCAGACTACAGGGGTCCGGTCAGCCCCAGCATTTT
CDR3 protein: CASRLQGSGQPQHF

V gene: TRBV7-3
clone size: -
D gene: -
J gene: TRBJ2-1
CDR3 DNA: TGTGCCAGCAGCAGCAACAGGGCAGGACTCTACAATGAGCAGTTCTTC
CDR3 protein: CASSSNRAGLYNEQFF

V gene: TRBV19
clone size: -
D gene: -
J gene: TRBJ2-2
CDR3 DNA: TGTGCCAGGTCCCCGAGGACCGGGGAGCTGTTTTTT
CDR3 protein: CARSPRTGELFF

V gene: TRBV27
clone size: -
D gene: TRBD2
J gene: TRBJ2-1
CDR3 DNA: TGTGCCAGCAGTTTAGGGACTAGCGGTCTCTACAATGAGCAGTTCTTC
CDR3 protein: CASSLGTSGLYNEQFF

V gene: TRBV11-3
clone size: -
D gene: -
J gene: TRBJ2-1
CDR3 DNA: TGTGCCAGCAGCTTAGGCAGGGGCTCCTACAATGAGCAGTTCTTC
CDR3 protein: CASSLGRGSYNEQFF

V gene: TRBV28
clone size: few
D gene: -
J gene: TRBJ2-4
CDR3 DNA: TGTGCCAGCAGTTTAATTCTAGGGTGGGAGGCCAAAAACATTCAGTACTTC
CDR3 protein: CASSLILGWEAKNIQYF

V gene: TRBV19
clone size: -
D gene: -
J gene: TRBJ1-5
CDR3 DNA: TGTGCCAGTACCACAGGGAGCGGCGATCAGCCCCAGCATTTT
CDR3 protein: CASTTGSGDQPQHF

V gene: TRBV27
clone size: -
D gene: TRBD2
J gene: TRBJ2-7
CDR3 DNA: TGTGCCAGCAGTTATAGCGGGGGGGTCTCCTACGAGCAGTACTTC
CDR3 protein: CASSYSGGVSYEQYF

V gene: TRBV15
clone size: -
D gene: -
J gene: TRBJ1-2
CDR3 DNA: TGTGCCACCAGTCTACAGGGATTCTCTGGCTACACCTTC
CDR3 protein: CATSLQGFSGYTF

V gene: TRBV5-6
clone size: few
D gene: -
J gene: TRBJ1-6
CDR3 DNA: TGTGCCAGCAGCGGTGCCATGGGGGGGTTCAATTCACCCCTCCACTTT
CDR3 protein: CASSGAMGGFNSPLHF

V gene: TRBV9
clone size: -
D gene: TRBD1
J gene: TRBJ1-3
CDR3 DNA: TGTGCCAGCAGCCTAGGACAGGGAGGAGGAAACACCATATATTTT
CDR3 protein: CASSLGQGGGNTIYF

V gene: TRBV4-1
clone size: -
D gene: -
J gene: TRBJ2-5
CDR3 DNA: TGCGCCAGCAGCCGGCAAGCTGGGGAGTCAGGCGAGACCCAGTACTTC
CDR3 protein: CASSRQAGESGETQYF

V gene: TRBV4-1
clone size: -
D gene: TRBD2
J gene: TRBJ2-1
CDR3 DNA: TGCGCCAGCAGCCACCCCCACGGGGGGGCGTATGAGCAGTTCTTC
CDR3 protein: CASSHPHGGAYEQFF

V gene: TRBV6-4
clone size: -
D gene: TRBD1
J gene: TRBJ1-1
CDR3 DNA: TGTGCCAGCAGTGTGGGACAGGGGGACACTGAAGCTTTCTTT
CDR3 protein: CASSVGQGDTEAFF

V gene: TRBV5-5
clone size: -
D gene: TRBD1
J gene: TRBJ2-3
CDR3 DNA: TGTGCCAGCAGCTTACAGGACAGGGGGCGGTTTTCCGGGACAGATACGCAGTATTTT
CDR3 protein: CASSLQDRGRFSGTDTQYF

V gene: TRBV18
clone size: -
D gene: -
J gene: TRBJ2-5
CDR3 DNA: TGTGCCAGCTCAGTACGCAGGGAAGAGACCCAGTACTTC
CDR3 protein: CASSVRREETQYF

V gene: TRBV11-2
clone size: -
D gene: TRBD2
J gene: TRBJ2-7
CDR3 DNA: TGTGCCAGCAGCTCGGCTAGCGGGGGCTACGAGCAGTACTTC
CDR3 protein: CASSSASGGYEQYF

V gene: TRBV14
clone size: -
D gene: -
J gene: TRBJ2-7
CDR3 DNA: TGTGCCAGCAGCTTACGCGGGACAGCCTACGAGCAGTACTTC
CDR3 protein: CASSLRGTAYEQYF

V gene: TRBV5-1
clone size: -
D gene: -
J gene: TRBJ2-1
CDR3 DNA: TGCGCCAGCAGCTTGGCCTCCGGGGGGCCCTATGAGCAGTTCTTC
CDR3 protein: CASSLASGGPYEQFF

V gene: TRBV27
clone size: -
D gene: TRBD2
J gene: TRBJ2-2
CDR3 DNA: TGTGCCAGCAGTTTATCTTGGGAGGGGACCGGGGAGCTGTTTTTT
CDR3 protein: CASSLSWEGTGELFF

V gene: TRBV5-5
clone size: -
D gene: TRBD1
J gene: TRBJ2-2
CDR3 DNA: TGTGCCAGCAGGATGACAGGGGGCTTGGCCGGGGAGCTGTTTTTT
CDR3 protein: CASRMTGGLAGELFF

V gene: TRBV28
clone size: -
D gene: -
J gene: TRBJ1-2
CDR3 DNA: TGTGCCAGCAGTTTAGGACAGATAGCCTCTAACTATGGCTACACCTTC
CDR3 protein: CASSLGQIASNYGYTF

V gene: TRBV9
clone size: -
D gene: -
J gene: TRBJ1-2
CDR3 DNA: TGTGCCAGCAGCGACGGAGATGGCTACACCTTC
CDR3 protein: CASSDGDGYTF

V gene: TRBV28
clone size: -
D gene: -
J gene: TRBJ1-1
CDR3 DNA: TGTGCCAGCAGTTTTCAGGGAAGATGGACTGAAGCTTTCTTT
CDR3 protein: CASSFQGRWTEAFF

V gene: TRBV18
clone size: -
D gene: -
J gene: TRBJ1-3
CDR3 DNA: TGTGCCAGCTCACCCCGGGACATTCGCTCTGGAAACACCATATATTTT
CDR3 protein: CASSPRDIRSGNTIYF

V gene: TRBV6-4
clone size: -
D gene: TRBD2
J gene: TRBJ2-3
CDR3 DNA: TGTGCCAGCAGTCCCAGGACTAGCGGGGGGCACACAGATACGCAGTATTTT
CDR3 protein: CASSPRTSGGHTDTQYF

V gene: TRBV2
clone size: once
D gene: -
J gene: TRBJ1-1
CDR3 DNA: TGTGCCAGCACCGTAGCGAACACTGAAGCTTTCTTT
CDR3 protein: CASTVANTEAFF

V gene: TRBV4-2
clone size: -
D gene: TRBD2
J gene: TRBJ2-5
CDR3 DNA: TGTGCCAGCAGCCTAAAAGCGGGGGCTGGGGAGACCCAGTACTTC
CDR3 protein: CASSLKAGAGETQYF

V gene: TRBV18
clone size: -
D gene: -
J gene: TRBJ2-5
CDR3 DNA: TGTGCCAGCTCACCACAGGGGCTCCAAGAGACCCAGTACTTC
CDR3 protein: CASSPQGLQETQYF

V gene: TRBV7-9
clone size: -
D gene: -
J gene: TRBJ2-7
CDR3 DNA: TGTTCCAGCAGCTTCCTAACCCACGAGCAGTACTTC
CDR3 protein: CSSSFLTHEQYF

V gene: TRBV5-1
clone size: -
D gene: -
J gene: TRBJ1-6
CDR3 DNA: TGCGCCAGCAGCTTGGCGGAGAATTCACCCCTCCACTTT
CDR3 protein: CASSLAENSPLHF

V gene: TRBV2
clone size: -
D gene: -
J gene: TRBJ1-2
CDR3 DNA: TGTGCCAGCGAGAGGGTCGATGGCTACACCTTC
CDR3 protein: CASERVDGYTF

V gene: TRBV2
clone size: -
D gene: -
J gene: TRBJ1-5
CDR3 DNA: TGTGCCAGCAGTGAAGCCGCCCTAAATCAGCCCCAGCATTTT
CDR3 protein: CASSEAALNQPQHF

V gene: TRBV6-1
clone size: -
D gene: -
J gene: TRBJ1-4
CDR3 DNA: TGTGCCAGCAGTGAACAGGCCGGAACTAATGAAAAACTGTTTTTT
CDR3 protein: CASSEQAGTNEKLFF